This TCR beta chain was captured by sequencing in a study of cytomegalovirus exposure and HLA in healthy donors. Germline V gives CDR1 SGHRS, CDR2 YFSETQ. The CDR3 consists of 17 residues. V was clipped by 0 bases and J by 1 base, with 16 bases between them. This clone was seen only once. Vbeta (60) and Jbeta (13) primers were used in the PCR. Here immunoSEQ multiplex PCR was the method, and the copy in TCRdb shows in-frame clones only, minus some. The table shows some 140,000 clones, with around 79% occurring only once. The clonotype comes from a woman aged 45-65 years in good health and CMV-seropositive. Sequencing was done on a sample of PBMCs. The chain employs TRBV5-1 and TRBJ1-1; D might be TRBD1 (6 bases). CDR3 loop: CASSLGYLGQTNTEAFF. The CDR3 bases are TGCGCCAGCAGCTTGGGGTATCTAGGACAGACGAACACTGAAGCTTTCTTT.